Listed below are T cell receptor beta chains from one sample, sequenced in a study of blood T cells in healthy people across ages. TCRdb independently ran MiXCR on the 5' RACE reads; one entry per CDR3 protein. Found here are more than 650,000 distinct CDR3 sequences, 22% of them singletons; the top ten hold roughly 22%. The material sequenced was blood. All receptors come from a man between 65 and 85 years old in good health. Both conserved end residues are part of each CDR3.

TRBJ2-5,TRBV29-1,CSVDLEQGKETQYF
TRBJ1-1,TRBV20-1,CSARSLGGNFEAFF
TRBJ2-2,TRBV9,CASRVDWTDTGELFF
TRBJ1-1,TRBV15,CATSRDSHTNTEAFF
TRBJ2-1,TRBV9,CASSATSGISYNEQFF
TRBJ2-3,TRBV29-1,CSVEDQPGQGLSDTQYF
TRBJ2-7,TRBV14,CASSQGKTYEQYF
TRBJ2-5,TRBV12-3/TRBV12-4,CASSSSPKTQYF
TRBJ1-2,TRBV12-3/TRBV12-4,CASFPTASGYGYTF
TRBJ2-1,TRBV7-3,CASSTSGVNNEQFF
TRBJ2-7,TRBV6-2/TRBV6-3,CASSFDREGRFYEQYF
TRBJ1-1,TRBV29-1,CSVSRPGEAFF
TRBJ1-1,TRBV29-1,CSGFTGSSTEAFF
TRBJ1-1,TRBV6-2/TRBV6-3,CASSRQGRAFF
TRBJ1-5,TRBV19,CASLTGGAGQPQHF
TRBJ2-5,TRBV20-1,CSARISTGQETQYF